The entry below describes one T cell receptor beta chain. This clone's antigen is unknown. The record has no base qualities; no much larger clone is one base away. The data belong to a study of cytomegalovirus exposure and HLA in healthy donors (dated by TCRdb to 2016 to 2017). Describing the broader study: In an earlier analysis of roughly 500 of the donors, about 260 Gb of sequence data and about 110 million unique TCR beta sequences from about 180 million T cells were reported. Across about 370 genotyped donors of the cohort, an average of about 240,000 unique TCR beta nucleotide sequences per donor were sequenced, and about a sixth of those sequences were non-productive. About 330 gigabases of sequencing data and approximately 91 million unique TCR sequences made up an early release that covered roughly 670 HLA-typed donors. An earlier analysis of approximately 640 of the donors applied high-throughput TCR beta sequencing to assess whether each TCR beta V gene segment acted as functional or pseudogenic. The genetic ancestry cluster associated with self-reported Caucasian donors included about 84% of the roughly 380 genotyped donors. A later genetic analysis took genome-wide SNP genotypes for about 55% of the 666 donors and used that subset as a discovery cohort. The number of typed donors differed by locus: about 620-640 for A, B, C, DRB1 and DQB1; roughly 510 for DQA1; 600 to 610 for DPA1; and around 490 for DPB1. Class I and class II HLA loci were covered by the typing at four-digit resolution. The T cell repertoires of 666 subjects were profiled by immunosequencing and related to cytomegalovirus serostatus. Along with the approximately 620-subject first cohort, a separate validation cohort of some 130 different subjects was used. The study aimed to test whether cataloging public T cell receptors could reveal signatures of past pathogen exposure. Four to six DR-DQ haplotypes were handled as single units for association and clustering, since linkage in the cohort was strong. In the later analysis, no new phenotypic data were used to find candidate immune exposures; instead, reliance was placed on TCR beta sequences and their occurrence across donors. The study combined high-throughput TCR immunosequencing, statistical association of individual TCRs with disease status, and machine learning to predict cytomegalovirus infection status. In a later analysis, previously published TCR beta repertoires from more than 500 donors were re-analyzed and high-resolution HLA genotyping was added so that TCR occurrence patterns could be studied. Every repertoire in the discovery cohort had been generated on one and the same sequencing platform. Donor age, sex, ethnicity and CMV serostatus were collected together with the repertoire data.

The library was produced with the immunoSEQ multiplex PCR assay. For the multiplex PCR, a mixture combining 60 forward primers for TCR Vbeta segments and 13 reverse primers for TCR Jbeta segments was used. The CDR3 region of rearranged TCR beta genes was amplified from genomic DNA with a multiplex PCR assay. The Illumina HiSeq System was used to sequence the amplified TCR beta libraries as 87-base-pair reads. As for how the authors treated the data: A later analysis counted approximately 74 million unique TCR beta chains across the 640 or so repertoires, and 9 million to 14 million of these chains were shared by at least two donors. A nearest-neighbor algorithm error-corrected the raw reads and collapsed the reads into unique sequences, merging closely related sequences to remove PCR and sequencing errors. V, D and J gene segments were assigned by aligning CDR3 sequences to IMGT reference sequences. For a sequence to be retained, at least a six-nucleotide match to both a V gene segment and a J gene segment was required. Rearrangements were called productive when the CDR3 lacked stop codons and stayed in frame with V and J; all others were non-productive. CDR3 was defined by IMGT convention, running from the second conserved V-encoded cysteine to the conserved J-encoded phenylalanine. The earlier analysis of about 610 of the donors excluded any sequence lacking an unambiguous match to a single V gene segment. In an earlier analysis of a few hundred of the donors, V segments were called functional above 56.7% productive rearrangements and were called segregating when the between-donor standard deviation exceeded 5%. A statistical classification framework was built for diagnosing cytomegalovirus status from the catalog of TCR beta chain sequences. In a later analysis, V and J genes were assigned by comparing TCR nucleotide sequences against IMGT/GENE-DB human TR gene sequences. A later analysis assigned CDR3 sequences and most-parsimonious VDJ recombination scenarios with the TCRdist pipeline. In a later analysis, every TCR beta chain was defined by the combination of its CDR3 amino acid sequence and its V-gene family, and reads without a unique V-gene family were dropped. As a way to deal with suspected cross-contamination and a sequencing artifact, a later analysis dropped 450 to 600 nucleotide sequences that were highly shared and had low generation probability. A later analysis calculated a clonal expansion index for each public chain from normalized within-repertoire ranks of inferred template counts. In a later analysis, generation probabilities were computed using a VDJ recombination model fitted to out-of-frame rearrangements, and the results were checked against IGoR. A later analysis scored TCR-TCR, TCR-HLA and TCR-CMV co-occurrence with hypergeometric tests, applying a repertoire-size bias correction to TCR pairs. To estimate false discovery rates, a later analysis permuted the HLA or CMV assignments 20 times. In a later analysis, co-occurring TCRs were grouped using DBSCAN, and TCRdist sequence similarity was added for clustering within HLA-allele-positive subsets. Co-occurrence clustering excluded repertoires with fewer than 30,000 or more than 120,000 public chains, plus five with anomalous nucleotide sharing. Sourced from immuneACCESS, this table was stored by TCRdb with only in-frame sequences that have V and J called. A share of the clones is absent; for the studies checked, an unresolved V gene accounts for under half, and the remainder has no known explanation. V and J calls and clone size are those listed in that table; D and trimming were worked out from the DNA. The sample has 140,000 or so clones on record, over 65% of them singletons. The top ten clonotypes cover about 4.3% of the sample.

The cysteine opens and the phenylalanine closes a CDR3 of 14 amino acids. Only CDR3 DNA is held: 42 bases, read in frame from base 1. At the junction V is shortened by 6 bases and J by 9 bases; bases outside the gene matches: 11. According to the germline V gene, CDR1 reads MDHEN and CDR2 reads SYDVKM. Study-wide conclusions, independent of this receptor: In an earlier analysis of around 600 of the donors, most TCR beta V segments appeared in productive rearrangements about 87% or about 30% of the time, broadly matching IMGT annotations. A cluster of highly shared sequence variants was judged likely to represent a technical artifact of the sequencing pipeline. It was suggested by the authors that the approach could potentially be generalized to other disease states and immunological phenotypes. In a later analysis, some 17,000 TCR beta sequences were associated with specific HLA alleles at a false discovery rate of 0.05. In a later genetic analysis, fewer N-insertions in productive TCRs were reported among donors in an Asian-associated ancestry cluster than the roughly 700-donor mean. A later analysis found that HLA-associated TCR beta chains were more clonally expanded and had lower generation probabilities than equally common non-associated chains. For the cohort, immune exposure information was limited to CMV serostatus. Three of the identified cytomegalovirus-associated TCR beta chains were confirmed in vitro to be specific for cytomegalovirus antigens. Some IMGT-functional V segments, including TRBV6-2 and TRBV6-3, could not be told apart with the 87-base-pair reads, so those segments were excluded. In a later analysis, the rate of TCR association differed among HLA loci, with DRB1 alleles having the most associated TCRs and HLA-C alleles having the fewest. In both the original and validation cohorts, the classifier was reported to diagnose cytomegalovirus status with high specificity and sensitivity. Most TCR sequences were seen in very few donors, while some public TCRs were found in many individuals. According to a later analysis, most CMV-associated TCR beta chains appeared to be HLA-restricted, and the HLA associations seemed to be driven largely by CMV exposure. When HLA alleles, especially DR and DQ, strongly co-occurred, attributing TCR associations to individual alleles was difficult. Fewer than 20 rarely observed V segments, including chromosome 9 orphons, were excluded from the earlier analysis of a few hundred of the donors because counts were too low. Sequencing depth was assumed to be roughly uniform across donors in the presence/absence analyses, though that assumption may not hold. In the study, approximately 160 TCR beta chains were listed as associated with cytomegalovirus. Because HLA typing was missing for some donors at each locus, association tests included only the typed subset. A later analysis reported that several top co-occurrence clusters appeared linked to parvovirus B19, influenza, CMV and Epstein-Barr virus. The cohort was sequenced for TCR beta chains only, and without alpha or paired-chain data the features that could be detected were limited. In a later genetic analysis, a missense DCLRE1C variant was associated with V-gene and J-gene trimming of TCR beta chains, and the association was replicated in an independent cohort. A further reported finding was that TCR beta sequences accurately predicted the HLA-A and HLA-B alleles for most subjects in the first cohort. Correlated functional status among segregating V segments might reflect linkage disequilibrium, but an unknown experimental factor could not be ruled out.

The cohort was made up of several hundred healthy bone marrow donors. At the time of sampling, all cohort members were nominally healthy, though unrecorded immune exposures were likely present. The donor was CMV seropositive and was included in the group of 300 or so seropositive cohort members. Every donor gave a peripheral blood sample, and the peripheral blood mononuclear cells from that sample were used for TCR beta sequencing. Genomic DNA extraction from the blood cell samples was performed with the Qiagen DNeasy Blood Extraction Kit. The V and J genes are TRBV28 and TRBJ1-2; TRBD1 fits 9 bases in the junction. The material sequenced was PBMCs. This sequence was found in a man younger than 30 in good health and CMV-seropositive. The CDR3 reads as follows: CASRLTGGGESYTF. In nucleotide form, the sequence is TGTGCCAGCAGACTAACAGGGGGCGGGGAGAGCTACACCTTC.